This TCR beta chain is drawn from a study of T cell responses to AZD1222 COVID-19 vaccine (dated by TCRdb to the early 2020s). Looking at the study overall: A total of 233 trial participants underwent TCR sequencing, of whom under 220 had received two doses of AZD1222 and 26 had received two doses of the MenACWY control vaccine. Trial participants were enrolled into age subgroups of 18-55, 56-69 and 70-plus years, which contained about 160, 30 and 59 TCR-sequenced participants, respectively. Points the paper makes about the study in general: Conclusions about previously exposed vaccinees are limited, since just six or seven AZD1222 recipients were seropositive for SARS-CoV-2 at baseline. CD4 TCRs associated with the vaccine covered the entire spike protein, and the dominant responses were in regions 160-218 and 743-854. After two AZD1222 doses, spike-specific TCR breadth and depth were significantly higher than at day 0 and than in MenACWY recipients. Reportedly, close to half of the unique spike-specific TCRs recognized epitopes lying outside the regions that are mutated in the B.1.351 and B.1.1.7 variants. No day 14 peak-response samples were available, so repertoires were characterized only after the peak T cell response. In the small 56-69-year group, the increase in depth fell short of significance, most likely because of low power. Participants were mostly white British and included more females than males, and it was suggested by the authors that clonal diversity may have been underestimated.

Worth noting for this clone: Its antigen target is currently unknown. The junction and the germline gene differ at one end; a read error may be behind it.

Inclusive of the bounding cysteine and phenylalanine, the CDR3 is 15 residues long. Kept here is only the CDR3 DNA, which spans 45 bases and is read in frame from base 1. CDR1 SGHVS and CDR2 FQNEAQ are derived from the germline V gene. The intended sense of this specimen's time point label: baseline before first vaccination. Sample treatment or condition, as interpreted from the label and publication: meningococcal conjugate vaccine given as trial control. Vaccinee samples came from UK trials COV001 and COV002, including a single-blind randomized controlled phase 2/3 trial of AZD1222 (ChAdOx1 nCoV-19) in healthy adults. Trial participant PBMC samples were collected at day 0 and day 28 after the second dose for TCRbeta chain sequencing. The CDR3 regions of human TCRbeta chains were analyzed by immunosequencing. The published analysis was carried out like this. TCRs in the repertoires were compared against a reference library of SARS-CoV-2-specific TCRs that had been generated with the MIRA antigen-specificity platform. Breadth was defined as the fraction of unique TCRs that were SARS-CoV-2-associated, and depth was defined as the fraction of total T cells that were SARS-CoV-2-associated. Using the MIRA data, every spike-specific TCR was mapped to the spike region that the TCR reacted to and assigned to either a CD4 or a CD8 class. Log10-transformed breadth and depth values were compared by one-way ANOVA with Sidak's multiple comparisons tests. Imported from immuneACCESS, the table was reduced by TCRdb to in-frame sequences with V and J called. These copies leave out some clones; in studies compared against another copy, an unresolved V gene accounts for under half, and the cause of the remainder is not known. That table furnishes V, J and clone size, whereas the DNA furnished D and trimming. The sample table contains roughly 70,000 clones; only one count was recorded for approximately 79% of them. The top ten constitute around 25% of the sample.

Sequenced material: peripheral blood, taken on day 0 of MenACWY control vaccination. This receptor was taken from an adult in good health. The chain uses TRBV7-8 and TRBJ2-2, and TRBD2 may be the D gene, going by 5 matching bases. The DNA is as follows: TGTGCCAGCAGCCTAGCTGGATCTTACACCGGGGAGCTGTTTTTT. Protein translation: CASSLAGSYTGELFF. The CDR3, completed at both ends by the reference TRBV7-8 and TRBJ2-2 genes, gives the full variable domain GAGVSQSPRYKVAKRGQDVALRCDPISGHVSLFWYQQALGQGPEFLTYFQNEAQLDKSGLPSDRFFAERPEGSVSTLKIQRTQQEDSAVYLCASSLAGSYTGELFFGEGSRLTVL.